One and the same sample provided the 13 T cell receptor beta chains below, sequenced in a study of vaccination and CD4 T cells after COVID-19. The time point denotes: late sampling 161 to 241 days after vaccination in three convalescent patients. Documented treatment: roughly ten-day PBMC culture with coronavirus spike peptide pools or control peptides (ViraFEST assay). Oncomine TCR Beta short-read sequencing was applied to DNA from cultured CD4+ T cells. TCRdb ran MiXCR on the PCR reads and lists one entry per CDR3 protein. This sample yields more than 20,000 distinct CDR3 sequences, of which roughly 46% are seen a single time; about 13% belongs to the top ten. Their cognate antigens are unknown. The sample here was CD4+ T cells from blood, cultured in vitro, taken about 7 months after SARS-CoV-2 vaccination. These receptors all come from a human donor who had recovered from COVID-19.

The CDR3 nucleotides are TGCAGTGCCTTCCACGGCCGAAAGTCCGAGCAGTACTTC. Protein product: CSAFHGRKSEQYF. The rearrangement joins TRBV20-1 to TRBJ2-7; D gene unclear. Germline assignment: CDR1 DFQATT and CDR2 SNEGSKA (reference sequence). The CDR3 runs 13 residues. Trimming shortened V by 6 bases and J by 6 bases, and 18 bases separated the two germline ends.

CDR3 amino acids: CATNRDRGANEQFF. The CDR3 bases are TGTGCCACTAACCGGGACAGGGGGGCCAATGAGCAGTTCTTC. The chain is built from TRBV5-3 and TRBJ2-1, with TRBD1 identical over 11 bases. TRBV5-3 is an ORF, with its function uncertain. Germline trimming cut 9 bases from V and 6 bases from J; bases unmatched to any gene: 8. The CDR3 is made up of 14 amino acids.

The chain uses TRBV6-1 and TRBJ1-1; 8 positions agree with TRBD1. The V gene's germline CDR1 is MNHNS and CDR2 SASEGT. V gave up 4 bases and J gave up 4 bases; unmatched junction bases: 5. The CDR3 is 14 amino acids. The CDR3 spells CASSVSQGGTEAFF. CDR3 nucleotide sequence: TGTGCCAGCAGTGTTTCACAGGGGGGCACTGAAGCTTTCTTT.

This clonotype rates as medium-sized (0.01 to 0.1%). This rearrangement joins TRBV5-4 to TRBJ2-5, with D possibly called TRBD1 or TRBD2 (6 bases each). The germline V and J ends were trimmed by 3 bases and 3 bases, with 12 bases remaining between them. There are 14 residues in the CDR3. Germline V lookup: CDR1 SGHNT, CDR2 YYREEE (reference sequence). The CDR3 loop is CASSSRRGEETQYF. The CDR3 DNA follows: TGTGCCAGCAGCTCCCGTAGGGGGGAAGAGACCCAGTACTTC.

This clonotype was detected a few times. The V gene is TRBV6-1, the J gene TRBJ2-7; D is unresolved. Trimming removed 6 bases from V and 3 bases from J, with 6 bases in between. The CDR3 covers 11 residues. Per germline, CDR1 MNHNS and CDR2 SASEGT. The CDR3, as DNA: TGTGCCAGCAGGACAAACTACGAGCAGTACTTC. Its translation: CASRTNYEQYF.

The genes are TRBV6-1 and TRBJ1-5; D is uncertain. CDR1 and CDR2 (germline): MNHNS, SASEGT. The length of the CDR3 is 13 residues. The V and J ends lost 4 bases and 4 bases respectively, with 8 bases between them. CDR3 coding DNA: TGTGCCAGCAGTGGGACGGGGAATCAGCCCCAGCATTTT. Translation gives CASSGTGNQPQHF.

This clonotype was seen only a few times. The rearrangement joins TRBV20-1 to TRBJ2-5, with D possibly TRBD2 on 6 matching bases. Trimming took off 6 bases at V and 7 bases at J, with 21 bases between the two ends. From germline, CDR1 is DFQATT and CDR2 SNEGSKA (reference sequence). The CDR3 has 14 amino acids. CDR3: CSARREVNLGTQYF. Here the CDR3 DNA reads TGCAGTGCCCGTAGGGAGGTGAATTTAGGGACCCAGTACTTC.

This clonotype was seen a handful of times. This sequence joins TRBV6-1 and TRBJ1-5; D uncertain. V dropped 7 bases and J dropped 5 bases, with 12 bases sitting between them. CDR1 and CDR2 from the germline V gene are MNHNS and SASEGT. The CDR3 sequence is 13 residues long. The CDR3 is CASNTGNHQPQHF. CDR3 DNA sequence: TGTGCCAGCAATACCGGAAATCATCAGCCCCAGCATTTT.

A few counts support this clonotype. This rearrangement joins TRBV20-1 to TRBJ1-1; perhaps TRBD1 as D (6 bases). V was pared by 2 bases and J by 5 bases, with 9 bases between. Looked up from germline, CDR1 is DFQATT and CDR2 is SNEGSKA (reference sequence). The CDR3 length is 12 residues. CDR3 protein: CSARFRGTEAFF. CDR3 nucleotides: TGCAGTGCTAGATTCAGGGGTACTGAAGCTTTCTTT.

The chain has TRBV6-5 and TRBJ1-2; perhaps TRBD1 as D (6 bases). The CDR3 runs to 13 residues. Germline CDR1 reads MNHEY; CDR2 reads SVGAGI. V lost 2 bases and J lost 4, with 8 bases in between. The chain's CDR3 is CASSYEGGYGYTF. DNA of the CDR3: TGTGCCAGCAGTTACGAGGGGGGCTATGGCTACACCTTC.

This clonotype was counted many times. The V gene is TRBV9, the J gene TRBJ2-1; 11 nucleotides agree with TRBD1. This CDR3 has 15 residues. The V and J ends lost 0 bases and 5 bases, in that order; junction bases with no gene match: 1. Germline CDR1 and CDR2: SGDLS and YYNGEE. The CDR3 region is CASSVAGQGDNEQFF. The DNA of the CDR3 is TGTGCCAGCAGCGTAGCGGGACAGGGGGACAATGAGCAGTTCTTC.

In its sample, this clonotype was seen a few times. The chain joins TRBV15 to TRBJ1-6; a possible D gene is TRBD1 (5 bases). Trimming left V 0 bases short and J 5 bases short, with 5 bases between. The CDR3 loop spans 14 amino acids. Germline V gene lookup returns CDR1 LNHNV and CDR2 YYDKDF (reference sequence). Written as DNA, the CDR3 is TGTGCCACCAGCAGAGAAGGGGATAATTCACCCCTCCACTTT. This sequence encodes CATSREGDNSPLHF. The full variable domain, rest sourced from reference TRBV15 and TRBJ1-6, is DAMVIQNPRYQVTQFGKPVTLSCSQTLNHNVMYWYQQKSSQAPKLLFHYYDKDFNNEADTPDNFQSRRPNTSFCFLDIRSPGLGDTAMYLCATSREGDNSPLHFGNGTRLTVT.

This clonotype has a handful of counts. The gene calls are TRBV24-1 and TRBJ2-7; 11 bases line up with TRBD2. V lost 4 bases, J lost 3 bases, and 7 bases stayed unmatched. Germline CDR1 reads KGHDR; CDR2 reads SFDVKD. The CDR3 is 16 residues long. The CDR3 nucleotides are TGTGCCACCAGTGACCATACAACTAGCGGGAGCTACGAGCAGTACTTC. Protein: CATSDHTTSGSYEQYF.